This T cell receptor beta chain was identified during a study of blood T cell repertoires in COVID-19. Data came from immunoSEQ multiplex PCR; TCRdb stores just in-frame clones and leaves some out. Of 70,000 to 95,000 clones in the sample, approximately 86% were seen once. Only a few counts were recorded for this clone. The sequence derives from a woman in her seventies with active or convalescent COVID-19. Sequenced: peripheral blood.

The CDR3 DNA reads as TGTGCCAGCAAGCGGGGGGGCACAGATACGCAGTATTTT. It is translated as CASKRGGTDTQYF. The V call is TRBV28, the J call TRBJ2-3, with 9 bases lining up with TRBD2. Germline trimming cut 7 bases from V and 1 base from J; bases unmatched to any gene: 0. Germline CDR1 and CDR2: MDHEN and SYDVKM. The CDR3 is 13 amino acids.